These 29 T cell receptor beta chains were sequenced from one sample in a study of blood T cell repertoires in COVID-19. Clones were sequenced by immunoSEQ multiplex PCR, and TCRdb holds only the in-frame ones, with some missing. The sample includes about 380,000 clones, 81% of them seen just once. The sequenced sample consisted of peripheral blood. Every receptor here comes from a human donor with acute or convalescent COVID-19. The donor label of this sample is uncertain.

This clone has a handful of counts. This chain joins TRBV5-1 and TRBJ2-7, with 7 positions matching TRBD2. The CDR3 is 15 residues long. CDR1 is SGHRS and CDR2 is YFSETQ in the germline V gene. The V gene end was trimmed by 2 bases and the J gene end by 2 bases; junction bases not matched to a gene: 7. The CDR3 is CASSLQTGTTYEQYF. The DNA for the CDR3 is TGCGCCAGCAGCTTACAGACCGGGACTACCTACGAGCAGTACTTC.

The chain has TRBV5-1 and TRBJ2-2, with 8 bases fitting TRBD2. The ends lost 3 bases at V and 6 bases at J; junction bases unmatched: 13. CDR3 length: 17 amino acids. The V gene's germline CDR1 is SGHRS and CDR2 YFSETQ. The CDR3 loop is CASSSYSTSVNAGELFF. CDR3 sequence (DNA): TGCGCCAGCAGCTCCTACTCGACTAGCGTCAATGCCGGGGAGCTGTTTTTT.

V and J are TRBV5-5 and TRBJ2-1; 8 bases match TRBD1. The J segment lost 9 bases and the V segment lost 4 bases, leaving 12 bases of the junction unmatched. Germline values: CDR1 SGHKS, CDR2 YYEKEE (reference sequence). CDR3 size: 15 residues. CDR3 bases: TGTGCCAGCAGCCCCCAGGGGGCAGGGATCGGTGAGCAGTTCTTC. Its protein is CASSPQGAGIGEQFF.

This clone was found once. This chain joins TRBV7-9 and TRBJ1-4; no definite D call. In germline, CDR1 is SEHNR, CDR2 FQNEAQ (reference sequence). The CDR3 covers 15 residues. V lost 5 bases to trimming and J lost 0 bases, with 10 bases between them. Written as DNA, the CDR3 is TGTGCCAGCAGCGGCGGTTATGCAACTAATGAAAAACTGTTTTTT. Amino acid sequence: CASSGGYATNEKLFF.

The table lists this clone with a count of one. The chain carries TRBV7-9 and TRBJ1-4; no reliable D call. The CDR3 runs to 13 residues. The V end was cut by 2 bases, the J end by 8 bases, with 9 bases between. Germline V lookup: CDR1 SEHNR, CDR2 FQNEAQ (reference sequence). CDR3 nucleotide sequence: TGTGCCAGCAGCTTAACAGTTGGGGAAAAACTGTTTTTT. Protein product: CASSLTVGEKLFF.

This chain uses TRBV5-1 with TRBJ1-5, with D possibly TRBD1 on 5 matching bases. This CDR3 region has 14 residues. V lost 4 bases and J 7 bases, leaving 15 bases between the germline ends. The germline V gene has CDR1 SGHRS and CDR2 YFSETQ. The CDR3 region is CASSDGRGGQPQHF. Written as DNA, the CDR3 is TGCGCCAGCAGCGACGGAAGGGGAGGACAGCCCCAGCATTTT.

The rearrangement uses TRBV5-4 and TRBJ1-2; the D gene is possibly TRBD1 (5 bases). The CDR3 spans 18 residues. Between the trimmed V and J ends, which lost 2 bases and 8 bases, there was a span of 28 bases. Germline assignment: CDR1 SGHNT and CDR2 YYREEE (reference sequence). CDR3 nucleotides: TGTGCCAGCAGCTTAGATGACAGCCGCAACAACCCACTGGCGGGCTACACCTTC. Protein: CASSLDDSRNNPLAGYTF.

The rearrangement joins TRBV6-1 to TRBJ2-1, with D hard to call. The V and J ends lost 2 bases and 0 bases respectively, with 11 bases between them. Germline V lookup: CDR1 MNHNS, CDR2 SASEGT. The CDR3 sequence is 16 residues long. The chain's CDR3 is CASSEISVSSYNEQFF. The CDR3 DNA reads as TGTGCCAGCAGTGAAATAAGCGTAAGCTCCTACAATGAGCAGTTCTTC.

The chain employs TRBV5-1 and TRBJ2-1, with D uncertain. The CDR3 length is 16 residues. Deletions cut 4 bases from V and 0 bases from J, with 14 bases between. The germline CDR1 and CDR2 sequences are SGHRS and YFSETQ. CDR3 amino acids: CASSRSAPSSYNEQFF. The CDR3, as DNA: TGCGCCAGCAGCCGCAGCGCTCCGAGCTCCTACAATGAGCAGTTCTTC.

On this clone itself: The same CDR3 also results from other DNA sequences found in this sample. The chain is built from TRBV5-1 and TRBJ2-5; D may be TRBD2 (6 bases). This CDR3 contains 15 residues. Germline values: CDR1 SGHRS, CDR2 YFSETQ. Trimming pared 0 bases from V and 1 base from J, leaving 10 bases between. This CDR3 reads CASSLGRGAQETQYF. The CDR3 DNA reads TGCGCCAGCAGCTTGGGGCGGGGAGCCCAAGAGACCCAGTACTTC.

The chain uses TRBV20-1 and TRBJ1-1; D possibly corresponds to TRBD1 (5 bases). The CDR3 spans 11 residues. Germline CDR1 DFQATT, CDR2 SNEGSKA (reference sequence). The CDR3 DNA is TGCATACGAAGAAGGGGCACTGAAGCTTTCTTT. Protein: CIRRRGTEAFF.

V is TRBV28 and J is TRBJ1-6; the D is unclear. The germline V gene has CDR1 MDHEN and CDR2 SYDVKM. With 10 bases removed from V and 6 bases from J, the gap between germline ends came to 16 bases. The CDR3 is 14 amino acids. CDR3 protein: CAISRESLNSPLHF. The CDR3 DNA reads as TGTGCCATAAGCCGGGAGTCCCTTAATTCACCCCTCCACTTT.

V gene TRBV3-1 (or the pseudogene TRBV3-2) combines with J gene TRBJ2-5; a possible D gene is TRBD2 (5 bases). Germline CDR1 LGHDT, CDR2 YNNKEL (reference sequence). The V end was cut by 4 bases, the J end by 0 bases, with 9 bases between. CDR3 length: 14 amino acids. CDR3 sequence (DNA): TGTGCCAGCAGCCGAAGAGGGTACCAAGAGACCCAGTACTTC. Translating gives CASSRRGYQETQYF.

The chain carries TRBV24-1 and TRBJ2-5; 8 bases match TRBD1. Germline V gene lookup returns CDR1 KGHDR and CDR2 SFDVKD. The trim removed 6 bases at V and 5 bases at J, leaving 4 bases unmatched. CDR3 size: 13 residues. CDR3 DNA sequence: TGTGCCACCAGTAAGACAGGGGCGGAGACCCAGTACTTC. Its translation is CATSKTGAETQYF.

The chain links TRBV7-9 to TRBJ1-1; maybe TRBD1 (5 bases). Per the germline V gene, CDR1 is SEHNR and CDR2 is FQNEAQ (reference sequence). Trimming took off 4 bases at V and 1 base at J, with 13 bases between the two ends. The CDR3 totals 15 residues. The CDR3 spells CASSSGGRGNTEAFF. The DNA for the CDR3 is TGTGCCAGCAGCTCGGGAGGGAGGGGGAACACTGAAGCTTTCTTT.

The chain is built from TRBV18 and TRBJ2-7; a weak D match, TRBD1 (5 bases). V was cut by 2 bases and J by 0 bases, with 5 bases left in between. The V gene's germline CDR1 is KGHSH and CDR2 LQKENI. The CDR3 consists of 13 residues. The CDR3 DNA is TGTGCCAGCTCACCAGGGGCCTCCTACGAGCAGTACTTC. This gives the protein CASSPGASYEQYF.

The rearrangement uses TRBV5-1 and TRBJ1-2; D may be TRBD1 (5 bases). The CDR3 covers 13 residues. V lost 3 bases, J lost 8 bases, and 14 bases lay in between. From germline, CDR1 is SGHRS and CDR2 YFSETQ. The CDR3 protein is CASSSRGEGGYTF. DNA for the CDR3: TGCGCCAGCAGCTCCCGCGGGGAGGGGGGCTACACCTTC.

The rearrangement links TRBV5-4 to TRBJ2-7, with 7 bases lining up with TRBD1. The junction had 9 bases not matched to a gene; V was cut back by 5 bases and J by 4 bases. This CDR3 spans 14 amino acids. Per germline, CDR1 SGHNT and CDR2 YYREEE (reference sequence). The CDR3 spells CASSGQEVGYEQYF. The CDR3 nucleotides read TGTGCCAGCAGTGGACAGGAGGTCGGTTACGAGCAGTACTTC.

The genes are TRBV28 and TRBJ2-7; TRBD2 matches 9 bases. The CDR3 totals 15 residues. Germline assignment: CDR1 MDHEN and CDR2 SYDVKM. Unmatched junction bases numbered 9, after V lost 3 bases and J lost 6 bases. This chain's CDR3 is CASSLIAGGPTEQYF. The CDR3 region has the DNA TGTGCCAGCAGTTTGATCGCGGGAGGGCCAACCGAGCAGTACTTC.

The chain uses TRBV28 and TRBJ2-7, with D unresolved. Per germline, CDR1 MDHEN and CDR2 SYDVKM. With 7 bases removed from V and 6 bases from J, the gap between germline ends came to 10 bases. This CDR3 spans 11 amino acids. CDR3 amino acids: CASKKRGEQYF. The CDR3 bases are TGTGCCAGCAAAAAACGCGGCGAGCAGTACTTC.

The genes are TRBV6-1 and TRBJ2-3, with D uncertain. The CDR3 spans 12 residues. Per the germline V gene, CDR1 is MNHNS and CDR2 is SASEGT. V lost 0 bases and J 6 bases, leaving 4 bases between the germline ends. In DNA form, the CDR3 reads TGTGCCAGCAGTGAAGCTCTGGATACGCAGTATTTT. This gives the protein CASSEALDTQYF.

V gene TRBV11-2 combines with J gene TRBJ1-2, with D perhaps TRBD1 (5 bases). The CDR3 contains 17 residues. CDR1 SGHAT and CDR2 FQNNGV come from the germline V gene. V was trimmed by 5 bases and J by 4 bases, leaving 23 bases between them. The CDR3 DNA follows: TGTGCCAGCAGCCGCACCCCCGACAGTGGCCGCTTCTATGGCTACACCTTC. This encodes CASSRTPDSGRFYGYTF.

This chain's CDR3 is CASSYGTGVAFF. The CDR3 DNA reads as TGTGCCAGCAGTTACGGGACAGGGGTCGCTTTCTTT. J is TRBJ1-1 and V is TRBV6-5; TRBD1 matches 10 bases. This CDR3 comprises 12 residues. Germline CDR1 and CDR2: MNHEY and SVGAGI. V was pared by 2 bases and J by 11 bases, with 2 bases of the junction left unmatched.

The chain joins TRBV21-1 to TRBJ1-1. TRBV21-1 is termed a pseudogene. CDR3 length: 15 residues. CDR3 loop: CASSSPGEMNTEAFF. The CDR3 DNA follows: TGTGCCAGCAGCAGTCCGGGGGAGATGAACACTGAAGCTTTCTTT.

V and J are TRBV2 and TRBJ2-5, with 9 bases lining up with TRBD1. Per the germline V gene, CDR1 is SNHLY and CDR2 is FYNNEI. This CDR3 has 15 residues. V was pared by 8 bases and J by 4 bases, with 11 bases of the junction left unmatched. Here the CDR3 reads CASGQGLARAETQYF. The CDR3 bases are TGTGCCAGCGGACAGGGGCTAGCGAGGGCAGAGACCCAGTACTTC.

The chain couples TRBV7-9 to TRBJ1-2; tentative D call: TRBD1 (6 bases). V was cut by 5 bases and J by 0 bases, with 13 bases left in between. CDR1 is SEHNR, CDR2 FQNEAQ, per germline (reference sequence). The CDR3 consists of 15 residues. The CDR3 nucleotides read TGTGCCAGCAGCCCCTGGACAGTTACTAACTATGGCTACACCTTC. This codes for CASSPWTVTNYGYTF.

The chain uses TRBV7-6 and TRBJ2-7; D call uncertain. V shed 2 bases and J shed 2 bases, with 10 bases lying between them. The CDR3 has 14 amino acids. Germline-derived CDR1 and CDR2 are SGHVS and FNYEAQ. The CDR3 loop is CASSLNPGPYEQYF. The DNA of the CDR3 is TGTGCCAGCAGCTTAAACCCAGGCCCCTACGAGCAGTACTTC.

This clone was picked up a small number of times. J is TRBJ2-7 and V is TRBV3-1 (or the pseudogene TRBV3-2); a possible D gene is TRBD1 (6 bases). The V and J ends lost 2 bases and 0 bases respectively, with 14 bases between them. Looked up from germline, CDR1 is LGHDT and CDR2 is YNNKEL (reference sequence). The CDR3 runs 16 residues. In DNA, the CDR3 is TGTGCCAGCAGCCAAATCGGACAGACCAGCTCCTACGAGCAGTACTTC. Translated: CASSQIGQTSSYEQYF.

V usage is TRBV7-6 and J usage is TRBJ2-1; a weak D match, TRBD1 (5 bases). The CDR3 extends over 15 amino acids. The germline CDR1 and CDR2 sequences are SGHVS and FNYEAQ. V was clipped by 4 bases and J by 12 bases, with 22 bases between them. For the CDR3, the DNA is TGTGCCAGCAGCTGGGGCCCGGAGTTGTCCGGGCGGCAGTTCTTC. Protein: CASSWGPELSGRQFF.